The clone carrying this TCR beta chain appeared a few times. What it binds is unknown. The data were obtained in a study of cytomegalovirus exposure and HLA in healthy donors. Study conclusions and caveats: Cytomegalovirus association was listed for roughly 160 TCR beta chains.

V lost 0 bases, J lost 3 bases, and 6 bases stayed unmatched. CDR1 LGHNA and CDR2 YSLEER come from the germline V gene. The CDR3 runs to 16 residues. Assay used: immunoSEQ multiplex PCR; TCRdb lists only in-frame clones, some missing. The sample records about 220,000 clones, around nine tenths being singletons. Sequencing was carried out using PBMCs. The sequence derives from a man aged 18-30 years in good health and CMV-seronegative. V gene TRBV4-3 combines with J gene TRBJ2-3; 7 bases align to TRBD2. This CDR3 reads CASSQDGAGATDTQYF. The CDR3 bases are TGCGCCAGCAGCCAAGATGGGGCGGGAGCAACAGATACGCAGTATTTT.